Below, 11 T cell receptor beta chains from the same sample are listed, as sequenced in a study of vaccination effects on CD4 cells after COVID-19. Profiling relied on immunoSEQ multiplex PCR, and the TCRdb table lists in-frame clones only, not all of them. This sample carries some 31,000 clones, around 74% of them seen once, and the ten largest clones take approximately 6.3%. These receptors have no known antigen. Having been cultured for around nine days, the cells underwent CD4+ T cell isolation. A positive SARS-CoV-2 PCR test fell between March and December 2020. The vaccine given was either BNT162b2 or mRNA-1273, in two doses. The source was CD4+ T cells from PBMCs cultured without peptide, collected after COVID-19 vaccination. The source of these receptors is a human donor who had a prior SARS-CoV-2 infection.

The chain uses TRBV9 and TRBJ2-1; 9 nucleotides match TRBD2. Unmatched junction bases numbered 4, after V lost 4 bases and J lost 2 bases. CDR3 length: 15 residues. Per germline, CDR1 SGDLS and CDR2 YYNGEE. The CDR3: CASSLRLAAYNEQFF. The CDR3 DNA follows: TGTGCCAGCAGCCTCCGACTAGCGGCCTACAATGAGCAGTTCTTC.

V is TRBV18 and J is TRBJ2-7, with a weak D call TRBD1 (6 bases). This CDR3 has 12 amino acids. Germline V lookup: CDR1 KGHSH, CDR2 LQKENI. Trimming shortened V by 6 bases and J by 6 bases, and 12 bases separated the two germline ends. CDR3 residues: CASSPGQIEQYF. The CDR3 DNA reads TGTGCCAGCTCGCCCGGACAGATCGAGCAGTACTTC.

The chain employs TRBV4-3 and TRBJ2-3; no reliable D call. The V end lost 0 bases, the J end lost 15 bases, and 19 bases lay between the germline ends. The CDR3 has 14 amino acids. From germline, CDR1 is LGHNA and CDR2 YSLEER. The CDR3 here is CASSQEIYRAPSYF. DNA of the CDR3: TGCGCCAGCAGCCAAGAAATATATCGGGCCCCGTCTTATTTT.

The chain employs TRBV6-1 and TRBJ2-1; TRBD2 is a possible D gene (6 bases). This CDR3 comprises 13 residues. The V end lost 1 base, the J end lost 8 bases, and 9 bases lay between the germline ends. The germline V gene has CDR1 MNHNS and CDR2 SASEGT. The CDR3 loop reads CASSEGDLYEQFF. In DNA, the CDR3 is TGTGCCAGCAGTGAAGGGGACTTGTATGAGCAGTTCTTC.

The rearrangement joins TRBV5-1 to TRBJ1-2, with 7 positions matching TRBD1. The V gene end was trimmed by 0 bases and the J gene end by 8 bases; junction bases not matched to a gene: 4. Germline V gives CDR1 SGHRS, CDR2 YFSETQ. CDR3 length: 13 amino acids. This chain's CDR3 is CASSLGGGNGYTF. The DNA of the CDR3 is TGCGCCAGCAGCTTGGGAGGGGGCAACGGCTACACCTTC.

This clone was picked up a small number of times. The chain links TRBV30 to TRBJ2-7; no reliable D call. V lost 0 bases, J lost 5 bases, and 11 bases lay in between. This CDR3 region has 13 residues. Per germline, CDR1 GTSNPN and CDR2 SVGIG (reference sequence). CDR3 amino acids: CAWSVSGLNEQYF. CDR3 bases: TGTGCCTGGAGTGTATCGGGCCTAAACGAGCAGTACTTC.

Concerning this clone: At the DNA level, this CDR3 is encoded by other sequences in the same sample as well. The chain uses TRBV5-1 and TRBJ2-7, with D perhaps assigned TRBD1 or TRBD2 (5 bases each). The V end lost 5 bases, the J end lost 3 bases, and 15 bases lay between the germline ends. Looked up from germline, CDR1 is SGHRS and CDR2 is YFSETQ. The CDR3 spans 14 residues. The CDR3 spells CASSLDLGVYEQYF. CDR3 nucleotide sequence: TGCGCCAGCAGTCTGGATCTGGGGGTCTACGAGCAGTACTTC.

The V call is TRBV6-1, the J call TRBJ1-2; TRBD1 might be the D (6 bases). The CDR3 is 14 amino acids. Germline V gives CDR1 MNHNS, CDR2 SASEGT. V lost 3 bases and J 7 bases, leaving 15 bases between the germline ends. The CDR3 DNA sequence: TGTGCCAGCAGTGATTTCTACAGGGCCCTTGGCTACACCTTC. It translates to CASSDFYRALGYTF.

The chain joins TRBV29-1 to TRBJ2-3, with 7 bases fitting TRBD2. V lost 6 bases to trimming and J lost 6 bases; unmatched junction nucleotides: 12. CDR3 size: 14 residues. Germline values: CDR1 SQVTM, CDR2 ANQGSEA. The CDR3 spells CSVRTAGLMDTQYF. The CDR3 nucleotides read TGCAGCGTCCGAACAGCGGGACTTATGGATACGCAGTATTTT.

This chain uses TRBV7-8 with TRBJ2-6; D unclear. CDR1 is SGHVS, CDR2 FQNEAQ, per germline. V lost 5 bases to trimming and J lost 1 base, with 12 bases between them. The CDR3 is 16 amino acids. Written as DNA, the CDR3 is TGTGCCAGCAGCCGGACCCTCTGGTCTGGGGCCAACGTCCTGACTTTC. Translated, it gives CASSRTLWSGANVLTF.

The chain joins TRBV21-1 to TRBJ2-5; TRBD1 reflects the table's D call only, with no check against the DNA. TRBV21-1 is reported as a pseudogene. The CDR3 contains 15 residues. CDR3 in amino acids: CASSKDLPRGETQYF. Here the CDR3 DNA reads TGTGCCAGCAGCAAAGATCTTCCCAGGGGGGAGACCCAGTACTTC.